This TCR beta chain was sequenced for a study of blood T cell repertoires in COVID-19. About the study: Sites in the United States, Italy and Spain provided acute and convalescent COVID-19 samples.

Here immunoSEQ multiplex PCR was the method, and the copy in TCRdb shows in-frame clones only, minus some. This sample has more than 60,000 clones, with around 84% found just once. Germline CDR1 and CDR2: MDHEN and SYDVKM. V shed 7 bases, J shed 7 bases, and the junction held 9 bases outside the gene matches. The CDR3 length is 14 residues. The chain is built from TRBV28 and TRBJ1-2, with TRBD1 identical over 10 bases. The source of this sequence is a man in his fifties or sixties with acute or convalescent COVID-19. The sample was peripheral blood. The CDR3 DNA sequence: TGTGCCAGCATCTCCGGACAGGGGGGTTCTGGCTACACCTTC. The encoded protein is CASISGQGGSGYTF.